The clone carrying this TCR beta chain has more than one count but fewer than ten. The antigen is undetermined. Each donor gave one heparinised blood draw averaging about 120 mL. The CDR3 consists of 15 residues. The V gene end was trimmed by 10 bases and the J gene end by 0 bases; junction bases not matched to a gene: 12. The germline V gene has CDR1 MNHNY and CDR2 SVGAGI (reference sequence). This sample is drawn from a study of beta chain features in type 1 diabetes. Since all of the isolated RNA was reverse transcribed, expressed TCRB transcripts were what got sequenced. Profiling relied on immunoSEQ multiplex PCR, and the TCRdb table lists in-frame clones only, not all of them. The table records roughly 240,000 clones, roughly a quarter of them present only once. Study results and caveats: PCR may have favored shorter templates equally in patients and controls. Shortening of TCRB CDR3s, moderate but significant, appeared in all four CD4+ subsets of Type 1 diabetes patients.

The sequence was obtained from a woman aged 25-40 years with type 1 diabetes. The chain has TRBV6-6 and TRBJ2-7; 7 bases align to TRBD2. The sequenced material came from naive CD4+ T cells from blood. CDR3 in amino acids: CATRIASGNSYEQYF. For the CDR3, the DNA is TGTGCCACCAGGATCGCCAGCGGGAACTCCTACGAGCAGTACTTC.